This TCR beta chain was documented in a study of CXCR3-negative and CXCR3-positive naive CD8 T cells. Points on this clonotype: Its antigen remains unknown.

Study outcomes and limitations: Naive cells positive for CXCR3 carried more hydrophobic TRB CDR3s than CXCR3-negative ones. No difference in surface CD5 was seen between naive subsets, and TCR strength was inferred from TRB CDR3 properties.

Via 5' RACE with UMI labels, TRB cDNA libraries were prepared. Following a re-call of the 5' RACE reads, TCRdb has one entry per CDR3 protein and lacks DNA. This sample contains 150,000 to 170,000 distinct CDR3 sequences. Sequencing was done on a sample of naive CXCR3+ CD8+ T cells from blood. The subset is: CD45RO-CCR7+CD27+CD95- naive CD8+ T cells expressing CXCR3 (TNR3+). The sequence was collected from a human donor in good health. Some clones in this sample may be carry-over from other donors' samples.

The CDR3 loop is CASRRGGSTYNEQFF. The J gene is TRBJ2-1, the V gene TRBV12-3 or TRBV12-4; TCRdb calls TRBD1, which cannot be checked without DNA. The CDR3 totals 15 residues.